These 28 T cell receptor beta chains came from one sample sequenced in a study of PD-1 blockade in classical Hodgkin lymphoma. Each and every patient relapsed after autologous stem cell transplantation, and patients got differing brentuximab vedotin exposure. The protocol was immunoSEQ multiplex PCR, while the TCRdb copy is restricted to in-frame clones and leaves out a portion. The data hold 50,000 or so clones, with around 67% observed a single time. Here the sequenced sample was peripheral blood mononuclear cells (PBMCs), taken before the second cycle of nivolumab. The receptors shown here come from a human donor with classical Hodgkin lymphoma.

CDR3 DNA sequence: TGTGCCAGTAGTATCGCCGTTTTAGCCAAAAACATTCAGTACTTC. Protein sequence: CASSIAVLAKNIQYF. The chain couples TRBV19 to TRBJ2-4; D unclear. V was trimmed by 3 bases and J by 0 bases, leaving 9 bases between them. The CDR3 consists of 15 residues. Germline CDR1 is LNHDA and CDR2 is SQIVND (reference sequence).

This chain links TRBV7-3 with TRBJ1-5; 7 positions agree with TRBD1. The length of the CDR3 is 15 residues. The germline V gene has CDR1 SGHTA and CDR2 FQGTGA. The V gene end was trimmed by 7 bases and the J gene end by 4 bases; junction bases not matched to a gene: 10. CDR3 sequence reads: CASIGSGTENQPQHF. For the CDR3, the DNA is TGTGCCAGCATCGGATCCGGGACAGAAAATCAGCCCCAGCATTTT.

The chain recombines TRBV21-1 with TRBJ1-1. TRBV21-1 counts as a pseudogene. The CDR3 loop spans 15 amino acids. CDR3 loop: CASSKEAVHGTEAFF. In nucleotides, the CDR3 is TGTGCCAGCAGCAAAGAGGCGGTCCATGGGACTGAAGCTTTCTTT.

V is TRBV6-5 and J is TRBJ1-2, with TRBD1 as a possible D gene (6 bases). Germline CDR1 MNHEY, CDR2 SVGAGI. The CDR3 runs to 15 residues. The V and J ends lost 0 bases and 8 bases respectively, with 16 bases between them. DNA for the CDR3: TGTGCCAGCAGTTACTCCCCAGACAGGCCCGAGGGCTACACCTTC. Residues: CASSYSPDRPEGYTF.

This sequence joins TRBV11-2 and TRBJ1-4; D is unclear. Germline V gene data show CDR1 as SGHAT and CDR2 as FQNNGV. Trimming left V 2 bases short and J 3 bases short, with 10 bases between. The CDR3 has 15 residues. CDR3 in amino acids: CASSLKAGANEKLFF. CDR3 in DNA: TGTGCCAGCAGCTTAAAGGCTGGAGCTAATGAAAAACTGTTTTTT.

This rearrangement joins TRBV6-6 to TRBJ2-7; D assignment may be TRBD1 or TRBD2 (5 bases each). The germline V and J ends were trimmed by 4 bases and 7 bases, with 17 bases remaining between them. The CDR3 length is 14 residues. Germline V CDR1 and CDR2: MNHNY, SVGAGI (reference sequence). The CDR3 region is CASSWMGPTLEQYF. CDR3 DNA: TGTGCCAGCAGTTGGATGGGACCGACCCTGGAGCAGTACTTC.

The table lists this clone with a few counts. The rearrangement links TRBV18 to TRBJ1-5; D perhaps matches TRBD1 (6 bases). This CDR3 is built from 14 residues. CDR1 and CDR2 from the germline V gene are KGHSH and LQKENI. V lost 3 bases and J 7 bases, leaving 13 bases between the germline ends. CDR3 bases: TGTGCCAGCTCACCGGGGGCAGGTCAGCAGCCCCAGCATTTT. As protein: CASSPGAGQQPQHF.

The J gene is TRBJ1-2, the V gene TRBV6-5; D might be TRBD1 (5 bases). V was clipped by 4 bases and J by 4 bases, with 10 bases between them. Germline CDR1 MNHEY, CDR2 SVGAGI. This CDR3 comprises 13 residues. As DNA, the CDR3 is TGTGCCAGCAGTTTCACAGGTGCCTATGGCTACACCTTC. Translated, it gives CASSFTGAYGYTF.

Here the CDR3 reads CASSGGGGFTDTQYF. CDR3 sequence (DNA): TGTGCCAGCAGTGGGGGGGGCGGGTTCACAGATACGCAGTATTTT. The gene calls are TRBV5-4 and TRBJ2-3, with a weak D call TRBD2 (7 bases). Germline CDR1 is SGHNT and CDR2 is YYREEE (reference sequence). This CDR3 comprises 15 residues. Trimming stripped 5 bases from V and 2 bases from J, with 15 bases between.

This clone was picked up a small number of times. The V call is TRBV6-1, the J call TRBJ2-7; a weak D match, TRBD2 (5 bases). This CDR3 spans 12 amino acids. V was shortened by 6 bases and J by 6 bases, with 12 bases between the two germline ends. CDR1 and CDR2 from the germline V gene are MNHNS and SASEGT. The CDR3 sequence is CASRPGVLEQYF. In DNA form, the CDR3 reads TGTGCCAGCAGGCCCGGGGTACTCGAGCAGTACTTC.

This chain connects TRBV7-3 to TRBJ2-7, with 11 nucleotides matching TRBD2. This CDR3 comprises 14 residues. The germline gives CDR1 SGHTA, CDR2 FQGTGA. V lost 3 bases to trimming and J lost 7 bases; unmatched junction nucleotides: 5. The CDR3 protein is CASSFLAGGGEQYF. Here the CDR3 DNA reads TGTGCCAGCAGCTTTCTAGCGGGAGGAGGGGAGCAGTACTTC.

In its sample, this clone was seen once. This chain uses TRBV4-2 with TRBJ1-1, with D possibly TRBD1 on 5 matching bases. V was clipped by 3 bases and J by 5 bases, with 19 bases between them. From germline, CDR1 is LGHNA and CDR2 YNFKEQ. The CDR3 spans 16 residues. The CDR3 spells CASSQGDWGVRTEAFF. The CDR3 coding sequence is TGTGCCAGCAGCCAGGGTGATTGGGGCGTCAGGACTGAAGCTTTCTTT.

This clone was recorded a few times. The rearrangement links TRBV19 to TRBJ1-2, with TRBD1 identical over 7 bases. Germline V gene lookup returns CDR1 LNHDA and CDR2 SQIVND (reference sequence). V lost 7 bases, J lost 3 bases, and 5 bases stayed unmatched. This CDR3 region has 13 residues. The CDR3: CASTTGWDYGYTF. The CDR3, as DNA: TGTGCCAGTACGACAGGGTGGGACTATGGCTACACCTTC.

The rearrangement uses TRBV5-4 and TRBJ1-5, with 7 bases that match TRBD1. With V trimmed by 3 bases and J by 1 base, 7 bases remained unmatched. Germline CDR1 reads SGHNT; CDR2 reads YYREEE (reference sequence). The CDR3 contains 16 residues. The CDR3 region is CASSYHRGGSNQPQHF. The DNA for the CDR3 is TGTGCCAGCAGCTACCACAGGGGAGGGAGCAATCAGCCCCAGCATTTT.

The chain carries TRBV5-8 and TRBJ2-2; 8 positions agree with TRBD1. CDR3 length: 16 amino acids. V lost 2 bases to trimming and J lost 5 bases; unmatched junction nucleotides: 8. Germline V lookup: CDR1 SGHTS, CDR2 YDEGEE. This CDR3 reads CASSFFDRGRTGELFF. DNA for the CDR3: TGTGCCAGCAGCTTTTTTGACAGGGGTCGAACCGGGGAGCTGTTTTTT. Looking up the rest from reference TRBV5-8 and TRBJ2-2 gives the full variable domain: EAGVTQSPTHLIKTRGQQATLRCSPISGHTSVYWYQQALGLGLQFLLWYDEGEERNRGNFPPRFSGRQFPNYSSELNVNALELEDSALYLCASSFFDRGRTGELFFGEGSRLTVL.

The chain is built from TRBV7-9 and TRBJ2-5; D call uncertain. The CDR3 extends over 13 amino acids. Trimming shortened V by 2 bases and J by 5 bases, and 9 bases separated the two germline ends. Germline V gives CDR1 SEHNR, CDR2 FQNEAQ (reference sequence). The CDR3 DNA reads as TGTGCCAGCAGCTTAACTCCCGGGGAGACCCAGTACTTC. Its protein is CASSLTPGETQYF.

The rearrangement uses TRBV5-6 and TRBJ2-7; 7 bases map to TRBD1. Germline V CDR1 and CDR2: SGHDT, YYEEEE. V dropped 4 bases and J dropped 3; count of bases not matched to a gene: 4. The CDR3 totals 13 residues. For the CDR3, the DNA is TGTGCCAGCAGCCTCCGACAGGGCTACGAGCAGTACTTC. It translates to CASSLRQGYEQYF.

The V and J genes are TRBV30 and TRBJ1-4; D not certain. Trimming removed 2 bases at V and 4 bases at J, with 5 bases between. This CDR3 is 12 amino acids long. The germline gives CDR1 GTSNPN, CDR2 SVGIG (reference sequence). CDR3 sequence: CAWSSGNEKLFF. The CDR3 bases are TGTGCCTGGAGTTCCGGTAATGAAAAACTGTTTTTT. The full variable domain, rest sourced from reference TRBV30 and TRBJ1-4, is SQTIHQWPATLVQPVGSPLSLECTVEGTSNPNLYWYRQAAGRGLQLLFYSVGIGQISSEVPQNLSASRPQDRQFILSSKKLLLSDSGFYLCAWSSGNEKLFFGSGTQLSVL.

The CDR3 coding sequence is TGTGCCTGGAGTGTGAGGAATGAGCAGTTCTTC. The encoded protein is CAWSVRNEQFF. The chain recombines TRBV30 with TRBJ2-1; D remains ambiguous. This CDR3 region has 11 residues. Germline loops: CDR1 GTSNPN, CDR2 SVGIG (reference sequence). V dropped 0 bases and J dropped 7 bases, with 4 bases sitting between them.

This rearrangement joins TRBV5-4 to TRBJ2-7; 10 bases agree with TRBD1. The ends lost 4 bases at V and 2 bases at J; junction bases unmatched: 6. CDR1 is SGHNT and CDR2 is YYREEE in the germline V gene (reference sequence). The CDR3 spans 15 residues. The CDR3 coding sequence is TGTGCCAGCAGCATTGGACAGGGGGTCACCTACGAGCAGTACTTC. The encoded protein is CASSIGQGVTYEQYF.

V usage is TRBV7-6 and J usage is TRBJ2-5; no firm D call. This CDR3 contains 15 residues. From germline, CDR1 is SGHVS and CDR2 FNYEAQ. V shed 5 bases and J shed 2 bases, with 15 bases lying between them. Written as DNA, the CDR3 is TGTGCCAGCAGCGGTAGCTCCGGACCACAAGAGACCCAGTACTTC. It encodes CASSGSSGPQETQYF.

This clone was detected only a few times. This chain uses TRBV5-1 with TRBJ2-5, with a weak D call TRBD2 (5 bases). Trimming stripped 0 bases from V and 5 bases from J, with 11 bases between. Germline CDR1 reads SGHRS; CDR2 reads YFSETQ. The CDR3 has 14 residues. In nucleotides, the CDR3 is TGCGCCAGCAGCTTGGGGCTCGGGGAGGAGACCCAGTACTTC. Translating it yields CASSLGLGEETQYF.

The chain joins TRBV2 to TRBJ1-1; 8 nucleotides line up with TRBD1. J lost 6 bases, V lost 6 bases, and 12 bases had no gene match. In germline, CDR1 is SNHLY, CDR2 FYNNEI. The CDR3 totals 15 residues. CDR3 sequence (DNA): TGTGCCAGCAGACCCGGGACAGGTAAGGGACCTGAAGCTTTCTTT. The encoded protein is CASRPGTGKGPEAFF. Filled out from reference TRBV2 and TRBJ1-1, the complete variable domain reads EPEVTQTPSHQVTQMGQEVILRCVPISNHLYFYWYRQILGQKVEFLVSFYNNEISEKSEIFDDQFSVERPDGSNFTLKIRSTKLEDSAMYFCASRPGTGKGPEAFFGQGTRLTVV.

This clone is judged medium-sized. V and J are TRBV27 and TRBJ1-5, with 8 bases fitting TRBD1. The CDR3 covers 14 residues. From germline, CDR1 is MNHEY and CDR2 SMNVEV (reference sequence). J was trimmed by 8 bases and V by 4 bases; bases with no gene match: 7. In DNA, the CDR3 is TGTGCCAGCAGTTACGGACAGGGTACGGAGCCCCAGCATTTT. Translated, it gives CASSYGQGTEPQHF.

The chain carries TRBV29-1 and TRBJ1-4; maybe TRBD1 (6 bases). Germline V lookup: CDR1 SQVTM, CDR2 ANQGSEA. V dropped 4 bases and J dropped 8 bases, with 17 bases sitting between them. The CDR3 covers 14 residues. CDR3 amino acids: CSVAVQGGGEKLFF. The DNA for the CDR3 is TGCAGCGTTGCGGTACAGGGAGGAGGCGAAAAACTGTTTTTT.

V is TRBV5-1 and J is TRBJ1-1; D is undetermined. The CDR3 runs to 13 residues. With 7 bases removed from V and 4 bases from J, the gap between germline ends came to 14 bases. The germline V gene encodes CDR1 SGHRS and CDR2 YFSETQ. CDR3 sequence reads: CASRPGRVTEAFF. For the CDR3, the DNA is TGCGCCAGCCGACCCGGGAGGGTCACTGAAGCTTTCTTT.

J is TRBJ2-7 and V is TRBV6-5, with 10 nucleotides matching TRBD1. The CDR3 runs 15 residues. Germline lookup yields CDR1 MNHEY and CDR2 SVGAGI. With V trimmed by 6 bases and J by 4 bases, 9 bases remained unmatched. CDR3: CASRRTGTGVYEQYF. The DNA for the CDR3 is TGTGCCAGCAGGCGTACCGGGACAGGGGTTTACGAGCAGTACTTC.

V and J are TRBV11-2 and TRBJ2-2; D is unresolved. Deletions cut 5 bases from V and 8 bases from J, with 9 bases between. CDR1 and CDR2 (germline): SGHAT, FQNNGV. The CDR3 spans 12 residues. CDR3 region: CASSRGPGELFF. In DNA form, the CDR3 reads TGTGCCAGCAGCCGCGGACCGGGGGAGCTGTTTTTT.